The T cell receptor (beta chain) under discussion was sequenced for a study of T cell repertoires in cytomegalovirus infection. Study information: Matching HLA type, along with CMV infection, was indicated by public TCR beta signatures. Study results and caveats: Pooled public TCR beta family frequency picked out CMV carriers with the relevant HLA. What dominated the ex vivo response were HLA-C-restricted CMV-specific TCR beta clonotypes.

This clonotype was observed a few times. Its specificity is not known. TCRdb reanalysed the reads using MiXCR and keeps one entry per CDR3 protein. The table records around 250,000 distinct CDR3 sequences, approximately 15% of them present only once. The sequence was collected from a human donor in good health (CMV status not recorded). Some clones in this sample may be carry-over from other donors' samples. The source material was CD8+ T cells from PBMCs.

The CDR3 is CASSMDRGSYNEQFF. The CDR3 DNA reads TGTGCCAGCAGTATGGACAGGGGATCCTACAATGAGCAGTTCTTC. The chain is built from TRBV6-2 or TRBV6-3 and TRBJ2-1; 9 bases are shared with TRBD1. The ends lost 5 bases at V and 1 base at J; junction bases unmatched: 3. The CDR3 covers 15 residues. CDR1 and CDR2 (germline): MNHEY, SVGEGT.